This T cell receptor beta chain was sequenced for a study of shared clonotypes between healthy human individuals. Study information: CD4 naive and memory got three plates each, CD8 naive two, CD8 memory one.

Every contributor of samples was a Caucasian grown-up residing in Nashville, Tennessee. Notes on the study in general: Large depth notwithstanding, sorted-subset sequencing proved incomplete by rarefaction.

Methods used by the authors: ImmunoSEQ yielded junction-only sequences lacking quality scores, so filtering differed. Some clones are missing from TCRdb's copy, which holds only in-frame ones; the method was immunoSEQ multiplex PCR. That table supplies the V and J calls and clone size; D and trimming were determined from the DNA. This table holds about 330,000 clones, 74% found once. V was trimmed by 6 bases and J by 3 bases, leaving 20 bases between them. The CDR3 has 16 amino acids. Germline V CDR1 and CDR2: LNHDA, SQIVND (reference sequence). As for this clone: Its specificity is not known.

V and J are TRBV19 and TRBJ1-2; perhaps TRBD1 as D (5 bases). The TCR was taken from a man younger than 45 in good health. The source material was memory CD4+ T cells sorted from blood. Subset in this sample: CD45RA-negative fraction. In DNA, the CDR3 is TGTGCCAGTAGCTCGACGTTCAGGGTAGGCTACTATGGCTACACCTTC. Translated: CASSSTFRVGYYGYTF.